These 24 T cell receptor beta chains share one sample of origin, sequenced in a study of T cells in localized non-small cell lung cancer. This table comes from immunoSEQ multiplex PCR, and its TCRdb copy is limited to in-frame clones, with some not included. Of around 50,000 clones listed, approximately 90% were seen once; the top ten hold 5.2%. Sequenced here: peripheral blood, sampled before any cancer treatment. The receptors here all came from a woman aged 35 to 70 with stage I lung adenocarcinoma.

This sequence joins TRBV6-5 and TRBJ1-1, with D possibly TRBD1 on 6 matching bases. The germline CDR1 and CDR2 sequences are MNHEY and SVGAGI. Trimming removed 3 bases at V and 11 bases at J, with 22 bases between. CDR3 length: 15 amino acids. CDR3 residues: CASSYNPHWTEGAFF. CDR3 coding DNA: TGTGCCAGCAGTTATAACCCCCATTGGACAGAAGGGGCTTTCTTT.

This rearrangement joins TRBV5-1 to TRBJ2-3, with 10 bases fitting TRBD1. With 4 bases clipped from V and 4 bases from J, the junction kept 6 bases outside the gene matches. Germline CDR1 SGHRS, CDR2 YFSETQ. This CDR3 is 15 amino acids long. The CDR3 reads CASSHPGQGSDTQYF. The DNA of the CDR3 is TGCGCCAGCAGCCACCCGGGACAGGGGTCAGATACGCAGTATTTT.

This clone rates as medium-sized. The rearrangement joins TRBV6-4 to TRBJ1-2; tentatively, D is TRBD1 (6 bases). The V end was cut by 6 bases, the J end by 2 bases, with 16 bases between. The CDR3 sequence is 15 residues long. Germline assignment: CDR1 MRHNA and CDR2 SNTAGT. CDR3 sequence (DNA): TGTGCCAGCAGAGAGGGGGTTCCATTGAACTATGGCTACACCTTC. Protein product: CASREGVPLNYGYTF.

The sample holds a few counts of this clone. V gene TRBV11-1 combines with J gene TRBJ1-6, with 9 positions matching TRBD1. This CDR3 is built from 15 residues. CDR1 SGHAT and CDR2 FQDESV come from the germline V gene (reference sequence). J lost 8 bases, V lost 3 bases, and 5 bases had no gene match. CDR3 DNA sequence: TGTGCCAGCAGCTTCCTCGACAGGGGGGATTCACCCCTCCACTTT. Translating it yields CASSFLDRGDSPLHF.

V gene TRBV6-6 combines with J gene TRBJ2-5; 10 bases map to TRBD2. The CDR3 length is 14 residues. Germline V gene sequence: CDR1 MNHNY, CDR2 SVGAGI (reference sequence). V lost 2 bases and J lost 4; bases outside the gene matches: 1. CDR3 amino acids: CASSYERGGETQYF. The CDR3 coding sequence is TGTGCCAGCAGTTACGAGCGGGGGGGAGAGACCCAGTACTTC.

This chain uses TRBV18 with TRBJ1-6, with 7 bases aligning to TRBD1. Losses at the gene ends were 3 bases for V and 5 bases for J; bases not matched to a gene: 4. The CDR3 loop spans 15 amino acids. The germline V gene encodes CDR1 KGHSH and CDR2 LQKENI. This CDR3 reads CASSPRTGHNSPLHF. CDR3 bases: TGTGCCAGCTCACCCAGGACAGGTCATAATTCACCCCTCCACTTT.

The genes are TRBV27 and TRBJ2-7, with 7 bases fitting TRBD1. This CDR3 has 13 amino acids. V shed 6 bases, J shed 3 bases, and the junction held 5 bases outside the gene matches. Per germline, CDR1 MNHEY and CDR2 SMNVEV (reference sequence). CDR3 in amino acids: CASRAGTVYEQYF. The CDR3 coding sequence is TGTGCCAGCAGAGCCGGGACAGTCTACGAGCAGTACTTC.

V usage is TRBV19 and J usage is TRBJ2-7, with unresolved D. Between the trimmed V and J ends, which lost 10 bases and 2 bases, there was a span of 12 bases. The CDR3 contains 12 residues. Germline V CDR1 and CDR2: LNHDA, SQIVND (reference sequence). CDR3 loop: CATRQDPYEQYF. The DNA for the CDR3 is TGTGCCACCAGGCAGGACCCCTACGAGCAGTACTTC.

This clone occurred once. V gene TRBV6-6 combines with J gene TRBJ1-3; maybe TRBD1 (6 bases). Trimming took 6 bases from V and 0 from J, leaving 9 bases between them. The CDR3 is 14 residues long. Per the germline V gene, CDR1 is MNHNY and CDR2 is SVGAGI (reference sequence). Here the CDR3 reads CASSPTGSGNTIYF. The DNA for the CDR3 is TGTGCCAGCAGCCCGACAGGCTCTGGAAACACCATATATTTT.

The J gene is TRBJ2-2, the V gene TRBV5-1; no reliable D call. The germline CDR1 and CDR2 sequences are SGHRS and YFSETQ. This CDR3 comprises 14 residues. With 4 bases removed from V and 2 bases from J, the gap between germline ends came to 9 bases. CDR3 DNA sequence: TGCGCCAGCAGCGCGGACGGTAACACCGGGGAGCTGTTTTTT. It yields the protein CASSADGNTGELFF.

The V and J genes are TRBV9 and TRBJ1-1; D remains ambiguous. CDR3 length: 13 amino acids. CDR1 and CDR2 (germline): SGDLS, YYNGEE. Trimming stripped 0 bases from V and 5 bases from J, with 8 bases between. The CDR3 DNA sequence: TGTGCCAGCAGCGTAGCTTCGGGGACTGAAGCTTTCTTT. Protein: CASSVASGTEAFF.

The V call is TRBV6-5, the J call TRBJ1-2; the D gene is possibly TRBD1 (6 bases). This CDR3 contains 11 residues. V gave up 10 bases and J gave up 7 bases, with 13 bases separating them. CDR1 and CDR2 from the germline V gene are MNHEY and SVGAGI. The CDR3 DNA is TGTGCCACCTACAGGGTTGCTGGCTACACCTTC. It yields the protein CATYRVAGYTF.

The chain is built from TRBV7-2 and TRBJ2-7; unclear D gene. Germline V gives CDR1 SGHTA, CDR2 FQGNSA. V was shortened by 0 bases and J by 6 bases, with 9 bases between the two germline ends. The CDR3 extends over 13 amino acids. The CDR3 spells CASSLAHIFEQYF. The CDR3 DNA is TGTGCCAGCAGCTTAGCGCATATATTCGAGCAGTACTTC.

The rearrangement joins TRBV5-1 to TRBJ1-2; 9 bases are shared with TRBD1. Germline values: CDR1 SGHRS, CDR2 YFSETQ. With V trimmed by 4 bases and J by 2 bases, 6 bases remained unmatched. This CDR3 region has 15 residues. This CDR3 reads CASSGGTGSNYGYTF. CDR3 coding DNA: TGCGCCAGCAGCGGAGGGACAGGGAGCAACTATGGCTACACCTTC.

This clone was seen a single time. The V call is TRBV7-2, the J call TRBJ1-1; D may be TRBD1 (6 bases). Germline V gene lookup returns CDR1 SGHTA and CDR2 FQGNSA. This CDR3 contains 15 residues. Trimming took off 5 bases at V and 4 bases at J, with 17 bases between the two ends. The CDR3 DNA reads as TGTGCCAGCAGCCCCCCCCCAACAGGGAGCACTGAAGCTTTCTTT. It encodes CASSPPPTGSTEAFF.

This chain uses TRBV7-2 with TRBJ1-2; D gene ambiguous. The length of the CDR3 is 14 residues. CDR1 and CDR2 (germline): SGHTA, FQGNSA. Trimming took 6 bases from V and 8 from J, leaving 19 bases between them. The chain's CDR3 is CASRLTTLLGGYTF. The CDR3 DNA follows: TGTGCCAGCAGGTTAACGACCCTACTTGGGGGCTACACCTTC.

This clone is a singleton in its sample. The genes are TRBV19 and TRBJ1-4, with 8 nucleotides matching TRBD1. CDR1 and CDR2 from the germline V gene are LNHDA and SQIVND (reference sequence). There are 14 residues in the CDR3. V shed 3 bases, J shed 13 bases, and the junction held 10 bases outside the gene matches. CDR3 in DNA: TGTGCCAGTAGTATTCAGTCCCGGGACAGGAGACTGTTTTTT. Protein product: CASSIQSRDRRLFF.

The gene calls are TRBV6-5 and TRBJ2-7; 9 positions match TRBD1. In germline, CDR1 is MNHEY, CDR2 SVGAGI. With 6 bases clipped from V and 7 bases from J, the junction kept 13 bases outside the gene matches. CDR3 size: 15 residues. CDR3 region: CASRRNQQGAREQYF. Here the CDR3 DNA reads TGTGCCAGCAGACGCAATCAACAGGGGGCCAGGGAGCAGTACTTC.

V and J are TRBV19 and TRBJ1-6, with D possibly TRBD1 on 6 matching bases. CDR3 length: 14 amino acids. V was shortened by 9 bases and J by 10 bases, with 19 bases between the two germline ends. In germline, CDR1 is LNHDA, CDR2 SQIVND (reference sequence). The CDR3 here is CASRWNRERSPLHF. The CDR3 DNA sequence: TGTGCCAGCCGGTGGAACAGGGAAAGATCACCCCTCCACTTT.

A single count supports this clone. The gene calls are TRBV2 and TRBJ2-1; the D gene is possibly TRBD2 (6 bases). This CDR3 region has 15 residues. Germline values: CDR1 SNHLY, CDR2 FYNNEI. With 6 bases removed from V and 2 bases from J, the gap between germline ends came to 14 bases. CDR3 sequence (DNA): TGTGCCAGCAGGGCTCGGGGGTCCACCTACAATGAGCAGTTCTTC. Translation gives CASRARGSTYNEQFF.

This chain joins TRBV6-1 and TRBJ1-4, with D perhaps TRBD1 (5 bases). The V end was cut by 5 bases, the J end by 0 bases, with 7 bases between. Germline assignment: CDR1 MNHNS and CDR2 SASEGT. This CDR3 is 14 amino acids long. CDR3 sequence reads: CASSQGTTNEKLFF. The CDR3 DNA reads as TGTGCCAGCAGTCAGGGTACAACTAATGAAAAACTGTTTTTT.

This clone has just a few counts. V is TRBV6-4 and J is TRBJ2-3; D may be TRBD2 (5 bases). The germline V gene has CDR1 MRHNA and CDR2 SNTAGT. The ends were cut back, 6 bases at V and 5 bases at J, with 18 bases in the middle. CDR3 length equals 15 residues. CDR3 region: CASSRDHGVQDTQYF. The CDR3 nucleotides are TGTGCCAGCAGCCGGGATCATGGGGTTCAAGATACGCAGTATTTT.

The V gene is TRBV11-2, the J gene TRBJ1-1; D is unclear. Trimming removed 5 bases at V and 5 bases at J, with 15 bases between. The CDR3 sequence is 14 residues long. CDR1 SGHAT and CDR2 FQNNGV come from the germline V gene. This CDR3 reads CASSPEKARTEAFF. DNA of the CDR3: TGTGCCAGCAGCCCTGAGAAGGCGCGAACTGAAGCTTTCTTT.

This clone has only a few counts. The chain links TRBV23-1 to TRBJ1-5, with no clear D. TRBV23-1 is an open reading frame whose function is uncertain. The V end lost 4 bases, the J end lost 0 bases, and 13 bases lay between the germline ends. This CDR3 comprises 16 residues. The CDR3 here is CASSLRPGYSNQPQHF. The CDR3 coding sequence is TGCGCCAGCAGTCTCAGACCGGGGTATAGCAATCAGCCCCAGCATTTT.